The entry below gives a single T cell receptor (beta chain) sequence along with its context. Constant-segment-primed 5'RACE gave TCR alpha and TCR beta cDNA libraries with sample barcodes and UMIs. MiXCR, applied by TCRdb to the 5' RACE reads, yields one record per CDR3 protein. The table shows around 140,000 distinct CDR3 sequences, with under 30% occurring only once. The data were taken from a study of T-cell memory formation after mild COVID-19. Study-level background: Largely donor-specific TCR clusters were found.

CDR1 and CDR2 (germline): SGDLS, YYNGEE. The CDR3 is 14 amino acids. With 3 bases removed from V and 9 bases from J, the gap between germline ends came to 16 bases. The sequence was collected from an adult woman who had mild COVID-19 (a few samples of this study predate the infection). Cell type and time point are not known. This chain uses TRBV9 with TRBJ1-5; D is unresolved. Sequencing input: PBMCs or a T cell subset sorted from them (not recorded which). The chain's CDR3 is CASSEIDTFWPQHF. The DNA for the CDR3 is TGTGCCAGCAGCGAGATCGACACCTTTTGGCCCCAGCATTTT.